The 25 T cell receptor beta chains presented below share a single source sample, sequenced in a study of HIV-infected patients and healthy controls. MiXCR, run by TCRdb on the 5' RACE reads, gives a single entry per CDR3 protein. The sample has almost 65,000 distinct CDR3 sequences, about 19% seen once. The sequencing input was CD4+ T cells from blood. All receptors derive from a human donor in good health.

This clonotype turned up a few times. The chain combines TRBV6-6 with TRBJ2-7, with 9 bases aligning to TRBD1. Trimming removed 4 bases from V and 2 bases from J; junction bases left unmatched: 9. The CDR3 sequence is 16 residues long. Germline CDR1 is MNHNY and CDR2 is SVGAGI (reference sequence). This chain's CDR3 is CASSSTKRTGAYEQYF. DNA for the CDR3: TGTGCCAGCAGTTCTACGAAGAGGACAGGGGCCTACGAGCAGTACTTC.

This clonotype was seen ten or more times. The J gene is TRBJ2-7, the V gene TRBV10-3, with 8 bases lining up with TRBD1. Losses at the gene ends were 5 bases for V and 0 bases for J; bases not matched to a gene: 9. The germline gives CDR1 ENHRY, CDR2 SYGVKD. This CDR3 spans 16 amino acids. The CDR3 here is CAISTGRQGSSYEQYF. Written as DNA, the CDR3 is TGTGCCATCAGTACCGGGCGACAGGGGAGCTCCTACGAGCAGTACTTC.

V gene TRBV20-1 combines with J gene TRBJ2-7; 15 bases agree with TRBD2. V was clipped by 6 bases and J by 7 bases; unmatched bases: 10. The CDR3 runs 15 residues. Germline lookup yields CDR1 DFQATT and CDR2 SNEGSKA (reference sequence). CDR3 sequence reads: CSAYGLAGGPGEQYF. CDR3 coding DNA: TGCAGTGCCTATGGACTAGCGGGAGGGCCGGGTGAGCAGTACTTC.

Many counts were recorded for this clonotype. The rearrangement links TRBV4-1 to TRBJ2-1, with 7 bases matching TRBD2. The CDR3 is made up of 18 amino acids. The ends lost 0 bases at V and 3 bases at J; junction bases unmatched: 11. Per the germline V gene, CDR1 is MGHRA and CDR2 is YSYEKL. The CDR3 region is CASSQDWMGEGVYNEQFF. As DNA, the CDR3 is TGCGCCAGCAGCCAAGATTGGATGGGGGAGGGAGTCTACAATGAGCAGTTCTTC.

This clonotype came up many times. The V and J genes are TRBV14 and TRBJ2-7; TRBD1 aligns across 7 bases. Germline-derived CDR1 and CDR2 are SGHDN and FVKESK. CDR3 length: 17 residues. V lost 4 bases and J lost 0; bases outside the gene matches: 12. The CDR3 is CASSPSRDRRSSYEQYF. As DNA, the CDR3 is TGTGCCAGCAGCCCCTCCCGGGACAGACGCAGCTCCTACGAGCAGTACTTC.

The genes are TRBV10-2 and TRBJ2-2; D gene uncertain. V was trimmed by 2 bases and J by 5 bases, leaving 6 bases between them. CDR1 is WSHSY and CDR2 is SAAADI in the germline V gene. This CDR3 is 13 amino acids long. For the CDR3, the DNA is TGCGCCAGCAGTGAGGCGAGGACCGGGGAGCTGTTTTTT. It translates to CASSEARTGELFF.

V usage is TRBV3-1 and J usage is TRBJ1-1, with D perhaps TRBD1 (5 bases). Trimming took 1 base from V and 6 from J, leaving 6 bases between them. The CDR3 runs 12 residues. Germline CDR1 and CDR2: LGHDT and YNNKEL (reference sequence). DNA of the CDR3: TGTGCCAGCAGCCAAGCGACAGCTGAAGCTTTCTTT. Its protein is CASSQATAEAFF.

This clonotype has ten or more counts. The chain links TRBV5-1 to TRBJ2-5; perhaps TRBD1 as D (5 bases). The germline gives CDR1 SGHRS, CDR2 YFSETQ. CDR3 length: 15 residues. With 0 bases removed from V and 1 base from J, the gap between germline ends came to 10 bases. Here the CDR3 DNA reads TGCGCCAGCAGCTTGGGCCTCAGGGTCCAAGAGACCCAGTACTTC. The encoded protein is CASSLGLRVQETQYF.

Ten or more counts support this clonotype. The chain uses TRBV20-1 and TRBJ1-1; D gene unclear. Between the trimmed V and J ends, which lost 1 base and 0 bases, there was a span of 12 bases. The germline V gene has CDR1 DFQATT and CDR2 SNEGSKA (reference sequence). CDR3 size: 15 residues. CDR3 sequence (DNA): TGCAGTGCTAGAGGTAGTTACGGTGTGAACACTGAAGCTTTCTTT. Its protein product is CSARGSYGVNTEAFF.

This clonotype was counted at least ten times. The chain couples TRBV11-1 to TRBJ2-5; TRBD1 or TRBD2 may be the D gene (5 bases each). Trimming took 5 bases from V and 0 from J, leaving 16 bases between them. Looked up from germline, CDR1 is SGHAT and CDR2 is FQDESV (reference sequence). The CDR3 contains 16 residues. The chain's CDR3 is CASSPLGPQHQETQYF. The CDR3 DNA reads TGTGCCAGCAGCCCCCTGGGACCACAGCACCAAGAGACCCAGTACTTC. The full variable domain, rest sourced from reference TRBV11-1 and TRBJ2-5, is EAEVAQSPRYKITEKSQAVAFWCDPISGHATLYWYRQILGQGPELLVQFQDESVVDDSQLPKDRFSAERLKGVDSTLKIQPAELGDSAMYLCASSPLGPQHQETQYFGPGTRLLVL.

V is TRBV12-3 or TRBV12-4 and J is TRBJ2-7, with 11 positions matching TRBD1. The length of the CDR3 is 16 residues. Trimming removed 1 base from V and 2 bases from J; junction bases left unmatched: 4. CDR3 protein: CASSLVLGQGAYEQYF. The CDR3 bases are TGTGCCAGCAGTTTAGTACTGGGACAGGGGGCCTACGAGCAGTACTTC.

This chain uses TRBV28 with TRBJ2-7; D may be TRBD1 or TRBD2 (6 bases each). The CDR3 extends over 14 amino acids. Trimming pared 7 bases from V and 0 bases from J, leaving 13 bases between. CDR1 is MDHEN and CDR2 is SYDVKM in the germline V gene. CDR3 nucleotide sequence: TGTGCCAGCACCCCGGGGGACAACTCCTACGAGCAGTACTTC. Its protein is CASTPGDNSYEQYF.

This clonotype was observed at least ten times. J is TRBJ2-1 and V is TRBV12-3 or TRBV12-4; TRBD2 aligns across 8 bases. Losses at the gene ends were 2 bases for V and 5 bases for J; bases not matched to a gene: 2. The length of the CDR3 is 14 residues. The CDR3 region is CASSLLAGNNEQFF. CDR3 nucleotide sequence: TGTGCCAGCAGTTTACTAGCGGGCAACAATGAGCAGTTCTTC.

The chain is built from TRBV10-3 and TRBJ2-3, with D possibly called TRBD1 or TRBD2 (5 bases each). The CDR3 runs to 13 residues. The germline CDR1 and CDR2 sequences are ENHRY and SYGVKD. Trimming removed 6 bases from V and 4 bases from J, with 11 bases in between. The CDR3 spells CAIRGVGADTQYF. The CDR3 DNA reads TGTGCCATCAGGGGGGTAGGGGCAGATACGCAGTATTTT.

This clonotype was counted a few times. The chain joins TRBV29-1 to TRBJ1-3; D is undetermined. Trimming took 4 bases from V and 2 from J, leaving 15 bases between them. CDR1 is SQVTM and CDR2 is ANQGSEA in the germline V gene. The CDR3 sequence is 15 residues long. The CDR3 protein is CSVGGGGKTGNTIYF. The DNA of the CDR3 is TGCAGCGTTGGGGGTGGAGGGAAGACTGGAAACACCATATATTTT.

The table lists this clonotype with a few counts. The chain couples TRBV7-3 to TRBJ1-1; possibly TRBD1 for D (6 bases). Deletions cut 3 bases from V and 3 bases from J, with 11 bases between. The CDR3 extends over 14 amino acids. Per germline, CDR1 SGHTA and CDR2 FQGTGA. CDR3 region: CASSFAGEDTEAFF. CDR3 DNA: TGTGCCAGCAGCTTTGCAGGGGAGGACACTGAAGCTTTCTTT. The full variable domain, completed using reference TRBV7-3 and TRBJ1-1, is GAGVSQTPSNKVTEKGKYVELRCDPISGHTALYWYRQSLGQGPEFLIYFQGTGAADDSGLPNDRFFAVRPEGSVSTLKIQRTERGDSAVYLCASSFAGEDTEAFFGQGTRLTVV.

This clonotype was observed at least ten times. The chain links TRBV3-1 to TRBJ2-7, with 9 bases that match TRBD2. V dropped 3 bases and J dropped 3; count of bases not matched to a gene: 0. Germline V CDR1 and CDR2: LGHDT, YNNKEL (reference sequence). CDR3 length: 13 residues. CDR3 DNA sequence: TGTGCCAGCAGCCAGCGGGGGGGCTACGAGCAGTACTTC. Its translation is CASSQRGGYEQYF.

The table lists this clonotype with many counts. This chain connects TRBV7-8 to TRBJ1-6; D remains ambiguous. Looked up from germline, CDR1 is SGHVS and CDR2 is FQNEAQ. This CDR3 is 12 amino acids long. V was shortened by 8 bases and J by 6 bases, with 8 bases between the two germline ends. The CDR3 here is CASQRPNSPLHF. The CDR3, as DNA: TGTGCCAGCCAGAGACCTAATTCACCCCTCCACTTT.

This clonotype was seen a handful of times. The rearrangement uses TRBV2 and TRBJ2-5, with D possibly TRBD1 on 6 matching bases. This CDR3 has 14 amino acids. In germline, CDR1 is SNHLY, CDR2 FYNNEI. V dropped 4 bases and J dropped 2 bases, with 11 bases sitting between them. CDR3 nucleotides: TGTGCCAGCAGTGTGGCAGGGACACAAGAGACCCAGTACTTC. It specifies CASSVAGTQETQYF.

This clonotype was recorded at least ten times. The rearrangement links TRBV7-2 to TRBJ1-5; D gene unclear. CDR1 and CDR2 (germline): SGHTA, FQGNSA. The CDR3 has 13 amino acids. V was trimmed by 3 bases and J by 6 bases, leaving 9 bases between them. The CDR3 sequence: CASSFAVAQPQHF. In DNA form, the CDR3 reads TGTGCCAGCAGCTTCGCAGTAGCTCAGCCCCAGCATTTT.

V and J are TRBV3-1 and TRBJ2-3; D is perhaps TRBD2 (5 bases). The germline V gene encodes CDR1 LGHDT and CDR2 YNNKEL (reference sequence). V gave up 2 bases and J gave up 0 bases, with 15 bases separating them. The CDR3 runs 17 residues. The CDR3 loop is CASSQTTRPQSTDTQYF. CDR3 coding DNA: TGTGCCAGCAGCCAAACTACTAGGCCGCAGAGCACAGATACGCAGTATTTT.

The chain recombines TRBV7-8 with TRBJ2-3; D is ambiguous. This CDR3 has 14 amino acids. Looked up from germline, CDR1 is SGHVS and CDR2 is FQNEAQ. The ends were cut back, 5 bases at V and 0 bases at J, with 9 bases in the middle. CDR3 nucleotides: TGTGCCAGCAGCCGGACGATGAGCACAGATACGCAGTATTTT. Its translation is CASSRTMSTDTQYF.

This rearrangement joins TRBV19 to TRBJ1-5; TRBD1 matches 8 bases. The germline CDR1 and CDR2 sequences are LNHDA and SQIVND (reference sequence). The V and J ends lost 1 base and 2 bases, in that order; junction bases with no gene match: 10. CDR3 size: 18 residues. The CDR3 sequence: CASSIGARGPSGNQPQHF. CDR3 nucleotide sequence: TGTGCCAGTAGTATAGGGGCCAGGGGGCCTTCGGGCAATCAGCCCCAGCATTTT.

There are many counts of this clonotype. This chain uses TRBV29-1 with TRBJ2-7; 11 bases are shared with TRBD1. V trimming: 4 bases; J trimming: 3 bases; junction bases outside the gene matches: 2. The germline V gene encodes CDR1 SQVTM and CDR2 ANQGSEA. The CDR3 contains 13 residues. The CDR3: CSVGDRGDYEQYF. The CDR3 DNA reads TGCAGCGTTGGGGACAGGGGGGACTACGAGCAGTACTTC.

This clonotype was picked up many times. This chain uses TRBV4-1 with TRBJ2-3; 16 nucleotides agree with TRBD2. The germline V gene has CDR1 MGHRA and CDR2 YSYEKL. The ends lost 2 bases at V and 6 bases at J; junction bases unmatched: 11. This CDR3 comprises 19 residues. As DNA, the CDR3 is TGCGCCAGCAGCCAACCGGGACTAGCGGGAGGGCCGGACCGGGATACGCAGTATTTT. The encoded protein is CASSQPGLAGGPDRDTQYF.